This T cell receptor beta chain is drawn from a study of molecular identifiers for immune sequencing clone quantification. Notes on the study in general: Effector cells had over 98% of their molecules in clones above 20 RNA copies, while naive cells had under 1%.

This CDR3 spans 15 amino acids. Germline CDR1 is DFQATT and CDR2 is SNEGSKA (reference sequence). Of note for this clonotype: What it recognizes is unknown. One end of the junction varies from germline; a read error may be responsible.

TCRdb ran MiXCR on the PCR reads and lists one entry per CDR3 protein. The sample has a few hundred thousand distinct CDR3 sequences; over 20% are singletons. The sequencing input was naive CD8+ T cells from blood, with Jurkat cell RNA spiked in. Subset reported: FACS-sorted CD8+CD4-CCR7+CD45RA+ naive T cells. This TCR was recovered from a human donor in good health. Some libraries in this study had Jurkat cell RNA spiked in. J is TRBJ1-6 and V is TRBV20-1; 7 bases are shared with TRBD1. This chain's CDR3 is CSVRDPEGARSPLHF. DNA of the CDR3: TGCAGTGTTAGAGATCCGGAGGGGGCGCGTTCACCCCTCCACTTT.